A selection of T cell receptor beta chains follows, all from one sample in a study of blood T cell repertoires in COVID-19. Generated by immunoSEQ multiplex PCR, the TCRdb table keeps only in-frame clones and is missing some. The sample contains under 300,000 clones, around 84% of which appear only once. Sequenced sample: peripheral blood. These TCRs come from a woman between 18 and 29 years old with acute or convalescent COVID-19. CDR3s include the opening cysteine and the closing phenylalanine or tryptophan. A D gene is named only where the DNA matches it firmly. The size of a clone is reported for some rows only, either as once, few or many, or as a class for expanded clones.

J gene,clone size,V gene,D gene,CDR3 protein,CDR3 DNA
TRBJ1-2,NA,TRBV27,TRBD1,CASSLVQGAGGYTF,TGTGCCAGCAGTTTAGTTCAGGGGGCGGGCGGCTACACCTTC
TRBJ1-1,NA,TRBV30,NA,CAWSAQEAFF,TGTGCCTGGAGTGCCCAAGAGGCTTTCTTT
TRBJ2-1,NA,TRBV24-1,TRBD2,CATSDPGLLAGGYNEQFF,TGTGCCACCAGTGATCCCGGGTTGCTAGCGGGAGGGTACAATGAGCAGTTCTTC
TRBJ2-1,NA,TRBV7-8,TRBD2,CASSLIGLEVFF,TGTGCCAGCAGCTTAATTGGACTAGAGGTGTTCTTC
TRBJ2-5,NA,TRBV7-2,NA,CASSFGQQETQYF,TGTGCCAGCAGCTTCGGACAGCAAGAGACCCAGTACTTC
TRBJ1-5,few,TRBV21-1,NA,CASSKGRRSNQPQHF,TGTGCCAGCAGCAAGGGCAGGCGCAGTAATCAGCCCCAGCATTTT
TRBJ2-1,NA,TRBV7-3,NA,CASSLTGGRNEQFF,TGTGCCAGCAGCTTAACAGGGGGTAGGAATGAGCAGTTCTTC
TRBJ1-2,few,TRBV18,NA,CASSPSGYYGYTF,TGTGCCAGCTCACCATCGGGGTACTATGGCTACACCTTC
TRBJ1-2,NA,TRBV28,TRBD1,CASSTPQGDYGYTF,TGTGCCAGCAGCACCCCCCAGGGGGACTATGGCTACACCTTC
TRBJ2-2,NA,TRBV7-8,TRBD2,CASRPILGTSENTGELFF,TGTGCCAGCCGACCAATCCTCGGGACTAGCGAGAACACCGGGGAGCTGTTTTTT
TRBJ1-1,NA,TRBV6-6,NA,CASSYGQGSTEAFF,TGTGCCAGCAGTTACGGGCAGGGGAGCACTGAAGCTTTCTTT
TRBJ1-3,NA,TRBV19,TRBD1,CASSGDRGLIGNTIYF,TGTGCCAGTAGTGGGGACAGGGGGCTGATTGGAAACACCATATATTTT
TRBJ1-4,NA,TRBV18,NA,CASSPLSTGPNEKLFF,TGTGCCAGCTCACCATTGTCAACAGGGCCCAATGAAAAACTGTTTTTT
TRBJ2-7,few,TRBV19,TRBD2,CASRGLGYYEQYF,TGTGCCAGTAGGGGACTAGGATACTACGAGCAGTACTTC
TRBJ2-5,once,TRBV10-3,TRBD2,CAISIAGGPGETQYF,TGTGCCATCAGTATAGCGGGAGGGCCGGGGGAGACCCAGTACTTC
TRBJ1-2,NA,TRBV5-8,NA,CASSLEGTLPGYTF,TGTGCCAGCAGCTTGGAGGGGACACTGCCTGGCTACACCTTC
TRBJ2-7,NA,TRBV28,TRBD1,CASSLSVNRGIDEQYF,TGTGCCAGCAGTTTATCTGTAAACAGGGGGATTGACGAGCAGTACTTC
TRBJ2-1,NA,TRBV9,NA,CASSGLADYNEQFF,TGTGCCAGCAGCGGCCTGGCGGATTACAATGAGCAGTTCTTC
TRBJ2-5,NA,TRBV24-1,TRBD1,CATSDPTGLETQYF,TGTGCCACCAGTGACCCGACAGGGCTGGAGACCCAGTACTTC
TRBJ2-5,NA,TRBV18,NA,CASSLGRGSGFGETQYF,TGTGCCAGCTCCCTGGGTAGGGGGAGCGGCTTCGGTGAGACCCAGTACTTC
TRBJ2-5,NA,TRBV7-7,TRBD1,CASSPPTGTGGPGVYQETQYF,TGTGCTAGCAGCCCACCGACCGGGACAGGGGGTCCCGGGGTCTACCAAGAGACCCAGTACTTC
TRBJ2-1,NA,TRBV7-9,TRBD2,CASSIASGSDEQFF,TGTGCCAGCAGCATAGCTAGCGGGAGTGATGAGCAGTTCTTC
TRBJ2-3,NA,TRBV29-1,TRBD2,CSVDGRGADTQYF,TGCAGCGTTGACGGGAGGGGCGCAGATACGCAGTATTTT
TRBJ2-7,NA,TRBV20-1,TRBD2,CSASAASGTFSYEQYF,TGCAGTGCTAGTGCTGCTAGCGGGACCTTCTCCTACGAGCAGTACTTC
TRBJ1-6,NA,TRBV28,NA,CASLSHLGAGNRDYYNSPLHF,TGTGCCAGCCTAAGTCACCTAGGGGCAGGGAACAGGGATTACTATAATTCACCCCTCCACTTT
TRBJ2-2,NA,TRBV6-5,TRBD1,CASSSDRVTGELFF,TGTGCCAGCAGCTCCGACAGGGTTACCGGGGAGCTGTTTTTT
TRBJ1-2,once,TRBV6-1,NA,CASSEPRMAGGYTF,TGTGCCAGCAGTGAACCTCGGATGGCGGGGGGCTACACCTTC
TRBJ2-7,NA,TRBV13,TRBD2,CASSRSGRGTYEQYF,TGTGCCAGCAGCCGGAGCGGGAGGGGGACCTACGAGCAGTACTTC
TRBJ1-5,NA,TRBV10-3,TRBD1,CAISRDSLNQPQHF,TGTGCCATCAGCCGGGACAGCCTAAATCAGCCCCAGCATTTT
TRBJ2-1,once,TRBV18,NA,CASSPVVASDNEQFF,TGTGCCAGCTCACCAGTGGTGGCCTCTGACAATGAGCAGTTCTTC
TRBJ2-7,NA,TRBV19,NA,CASSKRVAGSYEQYF,TGTGCCAGTAGTAAGCGGGTGGCGGGGTCCTACGAGCAGTACTTC
TRBJ1-6,NA,TRBV27,NA,CASRSLGRGALHF,TGTGCCAGCAGATCCCTTGGCCGTGGAGCCCTCCACTTT
TRBJ1-3,NA,TRBV27,NA,CASSFSSSGNTIYF,TGTGCCAGCAGTTTCAGTTCCTCTGGAAACACCATATATTTT
TRBJ2-5,NA,TRBV7-8,NA,CASSGRVPAETQYF,TGTGCCAGCAGCGGCCGGGTTCCTGCCGAGACCCAGTACTTC
TRBJ1-5,NA,TRBV6-5,TRBD1,CASDRATGNQPQHF,TGTGCCAGCGACAGGGCGACGGGCAATCAGCCCCAGCATTTT
TRBJ2-3,NA,TRBV21-1,NA,CASSKDVAGGPISTDTQYF,TGTGCCAGCAGCAAAGACGTAGCGGGAGGGCCAATCTCCACAGATACGCAGTATTTT
TRBJ1-6,few,TRBV5-1,TRBD1,CASRTGDTTNSPLHF,TGCGCCAGCAGGACAGGGGACACCACTAATTCACCCCTCCACTTT
TRBJ2-1,NA,TRBV30,TRBD2,CAWSIGTSGYNEQFF,TGTGCCTGGAGTATCGGTACTAGCGGTTACAATGAGCAGTTCTTC
TRBJ2-6,NA,TRBV5-1,TRBD1,CASSWGATGAGANVLTF,TGCGCCAGCAGCTGGGGGGCGACAGGGGCTGGGGCCAACGTCCTGACTTTC
TRBJ2-7,NA,TRBV7-9,TRBD2,CASSLGNSGRVDEQYF,TGTGCCAGCAGCTTAGGGAATAGCGGGAGAGTAGACGAGCAGTACTTC
TRBJ1-5,NA,TRBV28,NA,CASSLLSSNQPQHF,TGTGCCAGCAGTTTGTTAAGCAGCAATCAGCCCCAGCATTTT